A single sample gave rise to the 29 T cell receptor beta chains below, sequenced in a study of T cell clonotyping in hematopoietic cell transplantation. Sequenced by immunoSEQ multiplex PCR; TCRdb stores in-frame clones only, minus some. This sample carries thousands of clones, more than 90% of them seen once, and the ten largest clones take around 50%. The source material was peripheral blood mononuclear cells, sampled 100 days after allogeneic stem cell transplant. These receptors originate from a female patient aged 50 to 65 who had an allogeneic stem cell transplant from an unrelated donor, so T cells may come from the graft donor. Some clones in this sample may be carry-over from other donors' samples.

This chain joins TRBV11-2 and TRBJ2-3; D may be TRBD1 or TRBD2 (6 bases each). The V gene lost 5 bases and the J gene lost 3 bases, with 15 bases spanning the gap. CDR3 size: 15 residues. The V gene's germline CDR1 is SGHAT and CDR2 FQNNGV. The CDR3 region has the DNA TGTGCCAGCAGCGACCGAGGGGGGAGAACAGATACGCAGTATTTT. Translation: CASSDRGGRTDTQYF. The full variable domain, with the rest looked up from reference TRBV11-2 and TRBJ2-3, is EAGVAQSPRYKIIEKRQSVAFWCNPISGHATLYWYQQILGQGPKLLIQFQNNGVVDDSQLPKDRFSAERLKGVDSTLKIQPAKLEDSAVYLCASSDRGGRTDTQYFGPGTRLTVL.

This chain joins TRBV7-2 and TRBJ2-5; D remains ambiguous. Germline CDR1 and CDR2: SGHTA and FQGNSA. The CDR3 length is 12 residues. The V end lost 1 base, the J end lost 4 bases, and 4 bases lay between the germline ends. Written as DNA, the CDR3 is TGTGCCAGCAGCTTAGTAGGAGAGACCCAGTACTTC. Amino acid sequence: CASSLVGETQYF.

The rearrangement links TRBV6-5 to TRBJ2-1; a weak D match, TRBD1 (5 bases). Germline values: CDR1 MNHEY, CDR2 SVGAGI. The CDR3 runs 15 residues. V was shortened by 5 bases and J by 4 bases, with 15 bases between the two germline ends. This CDR3 reads CASSQTIGAYNEQFF. The CDR3 bases are TGTGCCAGCAGTCAAACCATTGGGGCTTACAATGAGCAGTTCTTC.

The V and J genes are TRBV25-1 and TRBJ2-7; 10 bases fit TRBD2. This CDR3 has 16 residues. After removal of 11 bases from V and 3 bases from J, the junction contained 16 bases not matched to a gene. Germline V CDR1 and CDR2: MGHDK, SYGVNS. The CDR3 region is CAWDSGGTLTDYEQYF. The CDR3 bases are TGTGCCTGGGATAGCGGGGGGACCCTTACTGACTACGAGCAGTACTTC.

This clone was found once. The chain has TRBV19 and TRBJ1-5, with 8 bases aligning to TRBD1. CDR3 length: 14 amino acids. Trimming removed 6 bases from V and 7 bases from J; junction bases left unmatched: 8. The V gene's germline CDR1 is LNHDA and CDR2 SQIVND (reference sequence). CDR3 in DNA: TGTGCCAGTAGCACGGACAGGGCTCGCCAGCCCCAGCATTTT. It yields the protein CASSTDRARQPQHF. Full variable domain (rest looked up from reference TRBV19 and TRBJ1-5): DGGITQSPKYLFRKEGQNVTLSCEQNLNHDAMYWYRQDPGQGLRLIYYSQIVNDFQKGDIAEGYSVSREKKESFPLTVTSAQKNPTAFYLCASSTDRARQPQHFGDGTRLSIL.

This rearrangement joins TRBV6-6 to TRBJ1-1; D is unclear. The V end was cut by 0 bases, the J end by 4 bases, with 12 bases between. There are 15 residues in the CDR3. In germline, CDR1 is MNHNY, CDR2 SVGAGI (reference sequence). DNA for the CDR3: TGTGCCAGCAGTTACTCCTCTGACCGGGGCACTGAAGCTTTCTTT. This codes for CASSYSSDRGTEAFF.

The V gene is TRBV6-1, the J gene TRBJ1-1; D possibly corresponds to TRBD1 (6 bases). Trimming stripped 6 bases from V and 8 bases from J, with 13 bases between. The germline CDR1 and CDR2 sequences are MNHNS and SASEGT. There are 12 residues in the CDR3. The CDR3 region is CASSVDRLEAFF. In DNA form, the CDR3 reads TGTGCCAGCAGCGTCGACAGGTTAGAAGCTTTCTTT.

The chain joins TRBV29-1 to TRBJ2-7, with 10 bases lining up with TRBD2. Trimming at V came to 1 base and at J to 4 bases, leaving 4 bases not matched to a gene. The germline gives CDR1 SQVTM, CDR2 ANQGSEA. The CDR3 length is 14 residues. CDR3 nucleotides: TGCAGCGTTGAAGCAAGCGGGGGGGGTTACGAGCAGTACTTC. This gives the protein CSVEASGGGYEQYF.

The rearrangement uses TRBV11-3 and TRBJ2-3; D is perhaps TRBD2 (7 bases). The germline gives CDR1 SGHNT, CDR2 YENEEA. This CDR3 has 15 amino acids. The V and J ends lost 1 base and 6 bases respectively, with 14 bases between them. The CDR3 is CASSLGGGGVDTQYF. Written as DNA, the CDR3 is TGTGCCAGCAGCTTAGGTGGGGGGGGCGTGGATACGCAGTATTTT.

A remark on this clone: A junction boundary mismatches the germline segment, possibly from a read error. The chain couples TRBV30 to TRBJ2-2, with D unclear. Germline CDR1 and CDR2: GTSNPN and SVGIG (reference sequence). This CDR3 is 14 amino acids long. The CDR3 DNA follows: TGTGCCTGGAGTGTAGAAGGGAACGCCGGGGAGCTGTTTTTT. This translates into CAWSVEGNAGELFF.

The chain links TRBV5-6 to TRBJ1-1; D is unresolved. This CDR3 has 12 residues. V gave up 2 bases and J gave up 1 base, with 3 bases separating them. CDR1 is SGHDT, CDR2 YYEEEE, per germline. The CDR3 sequence: CASSFTNTEAFF. In DNA form, the CDR3 reads TGTGCCAGCAGCTTTACGAACACTGAAGCTTTCTTT.

Of note for this clone: Its ends do not fully match the called genes, so a read error is possible. The rearrangement uses TRBV6-1 and TRBJ2-7, with D tentatively TRBD1 or TRBD2 (5 bases each). This CDR3 spans 16 amino acids. Germline loops: CDR1 MNHNS, CDR2 SASEGT. The CDR3 coding sequence is TGTGCCATCAGTGACCCGGACTGGGGGTTGACCTACGAGCAGTACTTC. It translates to CAISDPDWGLTYEQYF.

This chain uses TRBV19 with TRBJ2-1; possible D gene TRBD1, 6 bases. The germline V and J ends were trimmed by 2 bases and 6 bases, with 11 bases remaining between them. The CDR3 loop spans 14 amino acids. CDR1 is LNHDA, CDR2 SQIVND, per germline (reference sequence). The CDR3 spells CASSIQGGGNEQFF. DNA of the CDR3: TGTGCCAGTAGTATACAAGGGGGTGGCAATGAGCAGTTCTTC.

V gene TRBV2 combines with J gene TRBJ2-5; 8 bases fit TRBD2. CDR3 length: 15 amino acids. Germline CDR1 SNHLY, CDR2 FYNNEI. The V gene end was trimmed by 8 bases and the J gene end by 5 bases; junction bases not matched to a gene: 13. This CDR3 reads CASLGRGGPGETQYF. The CDR3 DNA sequence: TGTGCCAGCTTGGGTCGGGGGGGCCCGGGGGAGACCCAGTACTTC.

The chain combines TRBV5-4 with TRBJ1-3; D call uncertain. The V end lost 2 bases, the J end lost 8 bases, and 8 bases lay between the germline ends. The CDR3 is 12 residues long. CDR1 is SGHNT, CDR2 YYREEE, per germline (reference sequence). The CDR3 nucleotides are TGTGCCAGCAGCTTACAAGGATACACCATATATTTT. As protein: CASSLQGYTIYF.

V is TRBV6-1 and J is TRBJ1-1; D is unclear. The CDR3 is 13 amino acids. The germline gives CDR1 MNHNS, CDR2 SASEGT. The germline V and J ends were trimmed by 6 bases and 5 bases, with 13 bases remaining between them. CDR3 residues: CASSFKPGTEAFF. The CDR3, as DNA: TGTGCCAGCAGCTTTAAGCCGGGGACTGAAGCTTTCTTT.

The rearrangement joins TRBV5-1 to TRBJ2-6; a weak D match, TRBD1 (5 bases). The CDR3 has 18 amino acids. Germline-derived CDR1 and CDR2 are SGHRS and YFSETQ. The ends were cut back, 0 bases at V and 2 bases at J, with 15 bases in the middle. The CDR3 DNA sequence: TGCGCCAGCAGCTTGGTTGTCAGGGCTGGACCTGGGGCCAACGTCCTGACTTTC. Protein: CASSLVVRAGPGANVLTF.

By frequency in the sample, this clone is large. J is TRBJ1-2 and V is TRBV6-5; maybe TRBD1 (5 bases). The germline V and J ends were trimmed by 2 bases and 14 bases, with 15 bases remaining between them. Germline V gene lookup returns CDR1 MNHEY and CDR2 SVGAGI. This CDR3 is built from 12 residues. This CDR3 is CASSYHNGASTF. The CDR3 DNA reads TGTGCCAGCAGTTACCATAACGGGGCGAGTACCTTC.

J is TRBJ2-7 and V is TRBV6-5; D is perhaps TRBD1 (6 bases). V dropped 0 bases and J dropped 0 bases, with 9 bases sitting between them. CDR1 MNHEY and CDR2 SVGAGI come from the germline V gene. The CDR3 has 15 amino acids. CDR3 region: CASSYSTGPSYEQYF. The CDR3 DNA sequence: TGTGCCAGCAGTTACTCAACAGGGCCCTCCTACGAGCAGTACTTC.

The genes are TRBV4-1 and TRBJ1-1; 8 nucleotides align to TRBD1. The CDR3 sequence is 17 residues long. Germline loops: CDR1 MGHRA, CDR2 YSYEKL. With 1 base clipped from V and 5 bases from J, the junction kept 12 bases outside the gene matches. The CDR3 region is CASSQGLTGDARTEAFF. The CDR3 nucleotides are TGCGCCAGCAGCCAAGGCCTGACAGGGGACGCCCGGACTGAAGCTTTCTTT.

This chain links TRBV20-1 with TRBJ1-2; D remains unclear. From germline, CDR1 is DFQATT and CDR2 SNEGSKA (reference sequence). The CDR3 extends over 11 amino acids. V gave up 6 bases and J gave up 8 bases, with 13 bases separating them. The CDR3 here is CSAKGDWGYTF. The CDR3 region has the DNA TGCAGTGCCAAAGGAGATTGGGGCTACACCTTC.

The chain combines TRBV10-3 with TRBJ2-7, with 9 bases fitting TRBD1. J lost 0 bases, V lost 3 bases, and 6 bases had no gene match. Germline CDR1 and CDR2: ENHRY and SYGVKD. The length of the CDR3 is 16 residues. CDR3 residues: CAISDGWDRVSYEQYF. CDR3 sequence (DNA): TGTGCCATCAGTGACGGTTGGGACAGGGTCTCCTACGAGCAGTACTTC.

The rearrangement uses TRBV5-1 and TRBJ1-1; weak D call: TRBD1 (6 bases). CDR1 and CDR2 from the germline V gene are SGHRS and YFSETQ. Trimming took off 1 base at V and 5 bases at J, with 9 bases between the two ends. The CDR3 is 13 residues long. This CDR3 reads CASSLRGRTEAFF. CDR3 nucleotide sequence: TGCGCCAGCAGCTTGAGGGGGAGGACTGAAGCTTTCTTT.

In its sample, this clone was seen a few times. The chain combines TRBV6-1 with TRBJ1-6, with TRBD1 as a possible D gene (5 bases). The V gene's germline CDR1 is MNHNS and CDR2 SASEGT. This CDR3 spans 13 amino acids. CDR3 loop: CALSNWGNSPLHF. In DNA form, the CDR3 reads TGTGCTTTATCTAATTGGGGGAATTCACCCCTCCACTTT.

The gene calls are TRBV6-5 and TRBJ1-2; D perhaps matches TRBD1 (5 bases). Trimming removed 11 bases from V and 8 bases from J, with 24 bases in between. This CDR3 region has 14 residues. Germline V gene data show CDR1 as MNHEY and CDR2 as SVGAGI. CDR3 protein: CAESRDAAVGGYTF. The DNA of the CDR3 is TGTGCCGAGAGCAGGGATGCCGCCGTGGGAGGCTACACCTTC.

The rearrangement links TRBV9 to TRBJ2-6; TRBD1 aligns across 7 bases. Germline trimming cut 0 bases from V and 2 bases from J; bases unmatched to any gene: 8. Germline V gene data show CDR1 as SGDLS and CDR2 as YYNGEE. This CDR3 region has 18 residues. The CDR3 protein is CASSVGLQGFTGANVLTF. CDR3 DNA sequence: TGTGCCAGCAGCGTAGGTCTACAGGGGTTTACTGGGGCCAACGTCCTGACTTTC.

Here the CDR3 DNA reads TGTGCCAGTAGTGTCCAGGACGGTTACACTGAAGCTTTCTTT. This sequence encodes CASSVQDGYTEAFF. J is TRBJ1-1 and V is TRBV19; D ambiguous. Germline loops: CDR1 LNHDA, CDR2 SQIVND (reference sequence). There are 14 residues in the CDR3. V was trimmed by 5 bases and J by 3 bases, leaving 13 bases between them.

V usage is TRBV28 and J usage is TRBJ1-2; the match to TRBD1 covers 7 bases. Germline-derived CDR1 and CDR2 are MDHEN and SYDVKM. The V segment lost 5 bases and the J segment 5 bases; nucleotides outside the gene matches: 8. CDR3 size: 14 residues. This chain's CDR3 is CASSLSGTVYGYTF. CDR3 bases: TGTGCCAGCAGTCTATCCGGGACAGTTTATGGCTACACCTTC.

The chain recombines TRBV29-1 with TRBJ2-1; D uncertain. V lost 2 bases and J 4 bases, leaving 9 bases between the germline ends. The germline V gene has CDR1 SQVTM and CDR2 ANQGSEA. This CDR3 has 13 amino acids. The DNA of the CDR3 is TGCAGCGTTGAATTTAACACATACAATGAGCAGTTCTTC. Amino acid sequence: CSVEFNTYNEQFF.